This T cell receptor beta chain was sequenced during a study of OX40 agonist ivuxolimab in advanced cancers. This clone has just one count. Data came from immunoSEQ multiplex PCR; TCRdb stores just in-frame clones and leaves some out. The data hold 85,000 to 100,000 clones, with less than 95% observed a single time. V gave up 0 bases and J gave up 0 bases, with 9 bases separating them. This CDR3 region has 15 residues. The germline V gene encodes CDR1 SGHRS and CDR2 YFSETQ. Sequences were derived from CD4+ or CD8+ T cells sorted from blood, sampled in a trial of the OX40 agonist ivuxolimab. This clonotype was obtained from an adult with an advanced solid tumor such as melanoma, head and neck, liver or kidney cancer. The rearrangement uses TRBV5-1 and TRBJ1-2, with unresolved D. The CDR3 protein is CASSLESAANYGYTF. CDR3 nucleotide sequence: TGCGCCAGCAGCTTGGAATCAGCGGCTAACTATGGCTACACCTTC.